The clone carrying this T cell receptor beta chain was counted once. Its antigen is undetermined. One entry per CDR3 protein, called by TCRdb with MiXCR from the 5' RACE reads. The repertoire holds 1.5 million to 2 million distinct CDR3 sequences, with around 33% as singletons. These data belong to a study of identical twins. Study-wide results and caveats: Fewer insertions were carried by abundant cord blood beta clonotypes, but none was seen in memory repertoires. Beta out-of-frame twin sharing showed a weaker excess.

The origin of this receptor is a newborn girl in good health. Material for sequencing was cord blood.

This CDR3 reads CASRPPGREQFF. The DNA of the CDR3 is TGCGCCAGCCGTCCGCCCGGACGAGAGCAGTTCTTC. The chain employs TRBV5-1 and TRBJ2-1; D not certain. The CDR3 spans 12 residues. V lost 7 bases to trimming and J lost 10 bases, with 15 bases between them. Per germline, CDR1 SGHRS and CDR2 YFSETQ. Drawing the rest from reference TRBV5-1 and TRBJ2-1, the complete variable domain is KAGVTQTPRYLIKTRGQQVTLSCSPISGHRSVSWYQQTPGQGLQFLFEYFSETQRNKGNFPGRFSGRQFSNSRSEMNVSTLELGDSALYLCASRPPGREQFFGPGTRLTVL.